Each of the 3 T cell receptor beta chains below was sequenced from the same sample in a study of T cell responses to AZD1222 COVID-19 vaccine. Profiling relied on immunoSEQ multiplex PCR, and the TCRdb table lists in-frame clones only, not all of them. This sample has under 200,000 clones; just over 90% occur once, and the top ten carry 1.3%. The sequencing here drew on peripheral blood, taken 28 days after the second AZD1222 dose. The receptor set was obtained from an adult who received the AZD1222 COVID-19 vaccine.

The chain carries TRBV6-2 or TRBV6-3 and TRBJ1-2, with D unresolved. Trimming removed 4 bases at V and 0 bases at J, with 12 bases between. The germline V gene has CDR1 MNHEY and CDR2 SVGEGT. The CDR3 sequence is 15 residues long. In nucleotides, the CDR3 is TGTGCCAGCAGTTCCGCTCGGGATCCTAACTATGGCTACACCTTC. Translating it yields CASSSARDPNYGYTF.

The chain has TRBV9 and TRBJ2-7, with D uncertain. From germline, CDR1 is SGDLS and CDR2 YYNGEE. V lost 4 bases to trimming and J lost 6 bases, with 17 bases between them. The CDR3 length is 14 residues. As DNA, the CDR3 is TGTGCCAGCAGCTCCACCGGGCCACCATTCGAGCAGTACTTC. Translation: CASSSTGPPFEQYF.

The genes are TRBV6-5 and TRBJ1-1; D may be TRBD1 (5 bases). Germline CDR1 and CDR2: MNHEY and SVGAGI. The CDR3 sequence is 13 residues long. Trimming removed 4 bases from V and 1 base from J, with 7 bases in between. CDR3 coding DNA: TGTGCCAGCAGTTGGGACCGGAACACTGAAGCTTTCTTT. Translating it yields CASSWDRNTEAFF.